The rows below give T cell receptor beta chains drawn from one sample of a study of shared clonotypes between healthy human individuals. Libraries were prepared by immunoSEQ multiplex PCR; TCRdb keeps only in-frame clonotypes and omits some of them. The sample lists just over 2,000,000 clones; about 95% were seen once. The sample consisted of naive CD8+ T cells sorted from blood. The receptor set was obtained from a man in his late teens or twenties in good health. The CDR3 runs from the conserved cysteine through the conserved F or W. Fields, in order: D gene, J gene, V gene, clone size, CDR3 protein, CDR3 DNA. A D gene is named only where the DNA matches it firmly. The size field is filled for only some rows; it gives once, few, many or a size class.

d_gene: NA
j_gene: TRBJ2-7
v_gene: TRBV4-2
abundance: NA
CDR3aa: CASSQEARDADEQYF
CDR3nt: TGTGCCAGCAGCCAAGAGGCTCGGGACGCGGACGAGCAGTACTTC

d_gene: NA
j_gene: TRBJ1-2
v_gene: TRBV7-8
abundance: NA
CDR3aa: CASSPSTGGGYGYTF
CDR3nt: TGTGCCAGCAGCCCATCGACTGGGGGAGGATATGGCTACACCTTC

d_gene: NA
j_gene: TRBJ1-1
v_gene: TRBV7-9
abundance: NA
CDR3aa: CASSFSPGQTEAFF
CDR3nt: TGTGCCAGCAGTTTTAGCCCAGGACAGACTGAAGCTTTCTTT

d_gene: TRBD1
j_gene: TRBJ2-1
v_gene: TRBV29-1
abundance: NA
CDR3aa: CSVEGTGSYNEQFF
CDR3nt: TGCAGCGTTGAGGGGACAGGGTCCTACAATGAGCAGTTCTTC

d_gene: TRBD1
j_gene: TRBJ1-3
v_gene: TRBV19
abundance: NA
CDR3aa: CASGQAPIYF
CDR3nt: TGTGCCAGTGGACAGGCGCCCATATATTTT

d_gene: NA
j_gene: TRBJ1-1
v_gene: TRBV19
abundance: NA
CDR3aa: CASMTVGENTEAFF
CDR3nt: TGTGCCAGTATGACAGTGGGAGAAAACACTGAAGCTTTCTTT

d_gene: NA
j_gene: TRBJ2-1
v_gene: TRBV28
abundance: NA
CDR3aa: CASSLLPGADNEQFF
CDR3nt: TGTGCCAGCAGTTTATTGCCGGGGGCGGACAATGAGCAGTTCTTC

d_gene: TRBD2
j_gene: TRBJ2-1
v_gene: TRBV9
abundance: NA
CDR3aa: CASSVSGGYYNEQFF
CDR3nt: TGTGCCAGCAGCGTTAGCGGGGGGTACTACAATGAGCAGTTCTTC

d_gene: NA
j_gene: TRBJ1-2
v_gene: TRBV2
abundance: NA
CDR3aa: CASSDVGALNYGYTF
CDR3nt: TGTGCCAGCAGTGATGTTGGAGCACTTAACTATGGCTACACCTTC

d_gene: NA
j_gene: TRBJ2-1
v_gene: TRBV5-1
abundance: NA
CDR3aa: CASSLLLAEGRGEQFF
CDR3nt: TGCGCCAGCAGCTTGTTACTCGCGGAGGGTCGCGGTGAGCAGTTCTTC

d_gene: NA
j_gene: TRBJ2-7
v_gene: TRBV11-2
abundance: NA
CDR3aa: CASSLSLDEQYF
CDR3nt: TGTGCCAGCAGCTTATCTTTGGACGAGCAGTACTTC

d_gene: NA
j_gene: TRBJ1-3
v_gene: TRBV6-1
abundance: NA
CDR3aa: CASTPGRSSGNTIYF
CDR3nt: TGTGCCAGCACCCCCGGGCGGAGCTCTGGAAACACCATATATTTT

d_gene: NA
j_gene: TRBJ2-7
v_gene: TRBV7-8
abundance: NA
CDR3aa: CASSLARGYEQYF
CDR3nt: TGTGCCAGCAGCTTAGCCAGGGGCTACGAGCAGTACTTC

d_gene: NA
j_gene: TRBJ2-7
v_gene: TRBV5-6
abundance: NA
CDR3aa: CASSLEGSSYEQYF
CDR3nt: TGTGCCAGCAGCTTGGAAGGTAGCTCCTACGAGCAGTACTTC

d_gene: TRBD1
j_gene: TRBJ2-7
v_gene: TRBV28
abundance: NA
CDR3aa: CASSSTAPGTGGYEQYF
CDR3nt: TGTGCCAGCAGTTCGACTGCGCCCGGGACAGGGGGATACGAGCAGTACTTC

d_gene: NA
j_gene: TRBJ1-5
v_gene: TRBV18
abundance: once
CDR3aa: CASSPPLVGGNQPQHF
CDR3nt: TGTGCCAGCTCACCACCGTTGGTGGGGGGCAATCAGCCCCAGCATTTT

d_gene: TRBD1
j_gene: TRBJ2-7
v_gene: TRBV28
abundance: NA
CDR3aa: CASSLVGQGYEQYF
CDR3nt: TGTGCCAGCAGTTTAGTGGGACAGGGCTACGAGCAGTACTTC

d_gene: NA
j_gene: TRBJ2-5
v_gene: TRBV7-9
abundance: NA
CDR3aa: CASSRTEDPYQETQYF
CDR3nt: TGTGCCAGCAGCCGTACAGAGGACCCGTACCAAGAGACCCAGTACTTC

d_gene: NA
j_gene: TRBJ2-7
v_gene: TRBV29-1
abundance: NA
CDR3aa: CSAGQGGEQYF
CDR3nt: TGCAGCGCCGGGCAGGGGGGTGAGCAGTACTTC

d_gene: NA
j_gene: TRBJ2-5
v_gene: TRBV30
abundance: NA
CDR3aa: CALVVVETQYF
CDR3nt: TGTGCACTGGTGGTAGTGGAGACCCAGTACTTC

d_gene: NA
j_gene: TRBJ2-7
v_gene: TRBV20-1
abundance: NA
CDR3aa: CSASTVYEQYF
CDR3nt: TGCAGTGCTAGTACAGTCTACGAGCAGTACTTC

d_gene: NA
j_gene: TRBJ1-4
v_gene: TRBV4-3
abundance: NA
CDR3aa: CASSQTVTNEKLFF
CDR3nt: TGCGCCAGCAGCCAGACCGTTACGAATGAAAAACTGTTTTTT

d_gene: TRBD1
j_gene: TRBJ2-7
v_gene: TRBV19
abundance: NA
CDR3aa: CASSISLWTGNEQYF
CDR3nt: TGTGCCAGTAGTATATCTTTATGGACAGGGAACGAGCAGTACTTC

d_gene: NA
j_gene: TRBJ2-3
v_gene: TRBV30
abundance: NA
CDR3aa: CAWSVSFTDTQYF
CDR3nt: TGTGCCTGGAGTGTTTCGTTCACAGATACGCAGTATTTT

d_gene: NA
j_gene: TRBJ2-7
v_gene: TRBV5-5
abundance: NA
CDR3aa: CASSLGGGTYEQYF
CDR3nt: TGTGCCAGCAGCTTGGGCGGAGGGACATACGAGCAGTACTTC

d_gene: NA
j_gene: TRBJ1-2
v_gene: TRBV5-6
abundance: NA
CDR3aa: CASSFGDGNGYTF
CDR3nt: TGTGCCAGCAGCTTCGGGGATGGGAATGGCTACACCTTC

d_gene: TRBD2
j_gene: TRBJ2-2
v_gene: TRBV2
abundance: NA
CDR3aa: CASSALPGGNTGELFF
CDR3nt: TGTGCCAGCAGTGCCCTCCCGGGGGGGAACACCGGGGAGCTGTTTTTT

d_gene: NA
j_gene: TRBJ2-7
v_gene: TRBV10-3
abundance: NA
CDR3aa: CAISEFQGKGEQYF
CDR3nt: TGTGCCATCAGTGAATTTCAGGGAAAGGGCGAGCAGTACTTC

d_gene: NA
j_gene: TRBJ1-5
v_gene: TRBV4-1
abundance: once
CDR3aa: CASSQGKGRFQPQHF
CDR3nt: TGCGCCAGCAGCCAAGGGAAGGGACGGTTTCAGCCCCAGCATTTT

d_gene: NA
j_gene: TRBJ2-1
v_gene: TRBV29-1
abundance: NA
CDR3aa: CSVEDPDLRPYNEQFF
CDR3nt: TGCAGCGTTGAAGATCCGGACTTGCGCCCCTACAATGAGCAGTTCTTC

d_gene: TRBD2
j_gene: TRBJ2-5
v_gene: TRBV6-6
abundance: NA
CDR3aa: CASSYFLAGVSETQYF
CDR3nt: TGTGCCAGCAGTTACTTCCTAGCGGGAGTGTCAGAGACCCAGTACTTC

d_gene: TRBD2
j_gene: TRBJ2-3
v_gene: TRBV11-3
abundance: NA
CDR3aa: CASSRRLAGDPDTQYF
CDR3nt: TGTGCCAGCAGCCGGCGGCTAGCGGGGGACCCAGATACGCAGTATTTT

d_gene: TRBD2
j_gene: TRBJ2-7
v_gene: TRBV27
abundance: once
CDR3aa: CASSSPTSGAYEQYF
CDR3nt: TGTGCCAGCAGTTCACCGACTAGCGGAGCCTACGAGCAGTACTTC

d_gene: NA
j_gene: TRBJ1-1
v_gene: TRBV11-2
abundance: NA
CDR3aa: CASSLGHSKSFPEAFF
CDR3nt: TGTGCCAGCAGCTTGGGACACTCAAAGTCTTTCCCTGAAGCTTTCTTT

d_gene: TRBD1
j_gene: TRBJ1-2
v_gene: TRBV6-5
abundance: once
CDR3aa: CASSVGQDYGYTF
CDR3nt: TGTGCCAGCAGCGTAGGACAGGATTATGGCTACACCTTC

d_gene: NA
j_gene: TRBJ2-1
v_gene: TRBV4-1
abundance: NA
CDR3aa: CASSQELTVYNEQFF
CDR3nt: TGCGCCAGCAGCCAAGAATTGACAGTATACAATGAGCAGTTCTTC

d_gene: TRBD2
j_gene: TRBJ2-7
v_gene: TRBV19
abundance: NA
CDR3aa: CASSRSSGESYEQYF
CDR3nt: TGTGCCAGTAGTAGGAGTAGCGGGGAGAGTTACGAGCAGTACTTC

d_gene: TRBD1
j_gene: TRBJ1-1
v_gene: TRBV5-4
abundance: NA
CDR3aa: CASSLGQENLEAFF
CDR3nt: TGTGCCAGCAGCCTGGGACAGGAGAACCTTGAAGCTTTCTTT

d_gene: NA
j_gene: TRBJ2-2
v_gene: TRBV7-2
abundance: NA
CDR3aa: CASSLLDSTGELFF
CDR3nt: TGTGCCAGCAGCTTATTAGATTCCACCGGGGAGCTGTTTTTT

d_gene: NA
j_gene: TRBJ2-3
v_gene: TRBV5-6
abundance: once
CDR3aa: CASSLGGNTQYF
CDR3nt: TGTGCCAGCAGCTTAGGCGGAAATACGCAGTATTTT

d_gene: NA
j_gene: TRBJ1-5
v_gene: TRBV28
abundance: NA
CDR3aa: CASSLGRGTFSNQPQHF
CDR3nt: TGTGCCAGCAGTTTAGGTCGGGGGACCTTTAGCAATCAGCCCCAGCATTTT

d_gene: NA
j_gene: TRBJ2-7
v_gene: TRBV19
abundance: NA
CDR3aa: CASSIEQDPVYEQYF
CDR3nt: TGTGCCAGTAGTATTGAACAGGATCCGGTCTACGAGCAGTACTTC